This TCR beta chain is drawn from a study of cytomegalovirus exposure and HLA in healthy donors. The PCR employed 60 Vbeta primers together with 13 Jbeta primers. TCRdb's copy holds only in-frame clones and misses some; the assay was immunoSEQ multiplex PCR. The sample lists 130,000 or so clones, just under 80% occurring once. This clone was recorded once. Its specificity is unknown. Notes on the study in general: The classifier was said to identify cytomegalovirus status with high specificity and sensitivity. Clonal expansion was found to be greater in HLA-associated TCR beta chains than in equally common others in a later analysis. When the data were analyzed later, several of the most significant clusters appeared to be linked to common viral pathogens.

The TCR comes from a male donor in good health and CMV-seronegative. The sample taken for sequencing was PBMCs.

CDR3 protein: CASSSPGQGAYGYTF. CDR3 DNA: TGTGCCAGCAGTTCACCGGGACAGGGGGCGTATGGCTACACCTTC. This rearrangement joins TRBV27 to TRBJ1-2, with 12 bases fitting TRBD1. The germline V gene has CDR1 MNHEY and CDR2 SMNVEV (reference sequence). The ends lost 4 bases at V and 5 bases at J; junction bases unmatched: 5. The CDR3 has 15 amino acids.